The clone carrying this T cell receptor (beta chain) turned up a few times. Its matching antigen is unknown. These data come from a study of T cells in Graves' hyperthyroidism and ophthalmopathy. The study's findings and limits: The majority of expanded thyroid clonotypes above 0.001 also appeared in blood.

Any patient presenting with uncontrolled infection, other autoimmune disease, pregnancy or lactation was left out. Clinicians diagnosed patients from clinical symptoms, serum thyroxine and TRAb, thyroid ultrasound and orbital computed tomography. RNA transcripts were the template for amplifying TCR beta CDR3 regions. HTBI primers were used for first-round RT-PCR of the TCR CDR3. One entry per CDR3 protein results from TCRdb running MiXCR on the multiplex PCR reads. The sample has about 570,000 distinct CDR3 sequences, around 15% seen once. The germline gives CDR1 DFQATT, CDR2 SNEGSKA (reference sequence). The V segment lost 5 bases and the J segment 4 bases; nucleotides outside the gene matches: 12. The CDR3 extends over 15 amino acids.

The sample comprised blood. The clonotype originates from a woman aged 35 to 49 with Graves' hyperthyroidism. The V and J genes are TRBV20-1 and TRBJ2-3, with 7 nucleotides matching TRBD1. CDR3 coding DNA: TGCAGTGCTTTCCTTAGGGGGCCGCAGGCAGATACGCAGTATTTT. This codes for CSAFLRGPQADTQYF.